The rows below give T cell receptor beta chains drawn from one sample of a study of read filtering for tumor transcriptome and immune sequencing. TCRdb redid the calling of the reads with MiXCR, one entry per CDR3 protein. The sample shows 30,000 to 40,000 distinct CDR3 sequences, around 15% of them seen only once. The sample consisted of a population of CD138-negative cells sorted from bone marrow. Receptor source: a donor at least 40 years old with multiple myeloma. Both conserved end residues are part of each CDR3. Each record gives: J gene, D gene, V gene, CDR3 protein. D genes are given only for firm matches.

J gene: TRBJ2-1
D gene: .
V gene: TRBV14
CDR3 protein: CASSQVVVSYNEQFF

J gene: TRBJ2-2
D gene: .
V gene: TRBV4-1
CDR3 protein: CASSQPALAGGELFF

J gene: TRBJ1-1
D gene: .
V gene: TRBV5-1
CDR3 protein: CASSPGLRGPDTEAFF

J gene: TRBJ1-2
D gene: TRBD1
V gene: TRBV12-3/TRBV12-4
CDR3 protein: CASSFRRGPRGYTF

J gene: TRBJ1-2
D gene: .
V gene: TRBV20-1
CDR3 protein: CSARDRTFGNPNYGYTF

J gene: TRBJ1-4
D gene: .
V gene: TRBV24-1
CDR3 protein: CATAGATNEKLFF

J gene: TRBJ2-1
D gene: .
V gene: TRBV5-1
CDR3 protein: CASSLVGRANEQFF

J gene: TRBJ1-4
D gene: .
V gene: TRBV18
CDR3 protein: CASQGSGVWNEKLFF

J gene: TRBJ2-7
D gene: .
V gene: TRBV3-1
CDR3 protein: CASSFSSYEQYF

J gene: TRBJ1-1
D gene: .
V gene: TRBV5-1
CDR3 protein: CASSYSGDMNTEAFF